This entry lists 18 T cell receptor beta chains sequenced from one sample in a study of T cell repertoires in cytomegalovirus infection. Antigen specificity for these receptors is unknown. One entry per CDR3 protein, called by TCRdb with MiXCR from the reads. The table includes 450,000 to 650,000 distinct CDR3 sequences, about 40% detected once. Source: cultured PBMCs, taken from culture after CMV antigen stimulation. The source of these receptors is a human donor in good health (CMV status not recorded). Some clones in this sample may be carry-over from other donors' samples.

In this sample, this clonotype turned up a few times. The gene calls are TRBV25-1 and TRBJ1-1; possible D gene TRBD1, 6 bases. This CDR3 contains 14 residues. Germline V lookup: CDR1 MGHDK, CDR2 SYGVNS. V lost 7 bases and J 1 base, leaving 13 bases between the germline ends. The CDR3 nucleotides read TGTGCCAGCACCGATCGGGGGGCGAACACTGAAGCTTTCTTT. Translation gives CASTDRGANTEAFF.

The J gene is TRBJ1-3, the V gene TRBV19; no clear D. Germline V CDR1 and CDR2: LNHDA, SQIVND (reference sequence). The CDR3 runs to 14 residues. V was cut by 3 bases and J by 4 bases, with 10 bases left in between. CDR3 in amino acids: CASSMIRSGNTIYF. CDR3 bases: TGTGCCAGTAGTATGATAAGGTCCGGAAACACCATATATTTT.

This clonotype came up a few times. The gene calls are TRBV29-1 and TRBJ1-1, with 7 bases aligning to TRBD1. The CDR3 totals 11 residues. The germline CDR1 and CDR2 sequences are SQVTM and ANQGSEA. J gave up 5 bases and V 5 bases, and 2 bases lay outside the gene matches. For the CDR3, the DNA is TGCAGCGTTATGGGACAGACTGAAGCTTTCTTT. This translates into CSVMGQTEAFF. Looking up the rest from reference TRBV29-1 and TRBJ1-1 gives the full variable domain: SAVISQKPSRDICQRGTSLTIQCQVDSQVTMMFWYRQQPGQSLTLIATANQGSEATYESGFVIDKFPISRPNLTFSTLTVSNMSPEDSSIYLCSVMGQTEAFFGQGTRLTVV.

This clonotype was counted a few times. The rearrangement joins TRBV7-8 to TRBJ2-3, with D maybe TRBD1 (6 bases). Germline values: CDR1 SGHVS, CDR2 FQNEAQ. Between the trimmed V and J ends, which lost 6 bases and 3 bases, there was a span of 22 bases. The CDR3 is made up of 17 amino acids. The CDR3 coding sequence is TGTGCCAGCAGTCAAGAAAGGGGGAACGCGGTTACAGATACGCAGTATTTT. Amino acids: CASSQERGNAVTDTQYF.

This clonotype turned up a few times. The chain combines TRBV7-2 with TRBJ2-7; D ambiguous. This CDR3 comprises 12 residues. V was trimmed by 3 bases and J by 3 bases, leaving 6 bases between them. Germline CDR1 and CDR2: SGHTA and FQGNSA. The CDR3 DNA reads as TGTGCCAGCAGCTTCATTGGCTACGAGCAGTACTTC. Residues: CASSFIGYEQYF.

This clonotype appeared a few times. The chain couples TRBV10-3 to TRBJ2-1, with TRBD2 identical over 14 bases. V dropped 2 bases and J dropped 3; count of bases not matched to a gene: 6. CDR1 is ENHRY, CDR2 SYGVKD, per germline. The CDR3 is 18 amino acids. The CDR3 reads CAISERGGLAGVYNEQFF. The DNA of the CDR3 is TGTGCCATCAGTGAGAGGGGGGGACTAGCGGGAGTCTACAATGAGCAGTTCTTC.

This rearrangement joins TRBV19 to TRBJ2-1; 9 bases agree with TRBD2. CDR3 length: 15 amino acids. The germline V gene encodes CDR1 LNHDA and CDR2 SQIVND (reference sequence). V lost 6 bases to trimming and J lost 8 bases; unmatched junction nucleotides: 11. The CDR3 reads CASRSGTSRWHEQFF. CDR3 DNA: TGTGCCAGTAGGTCCGGGACTAGCCGATGGCATGAGCAGTTCTTC.

J is TRBJ1-5 and V is TRBV12-5, with a possible D match to TRBD1 (5 bases). Trimming shortened V by 3 bases and J by 5 bases, and 8 bases separated the two germline ends. The germline V gene has CDR1 LGHNT and CDR2 FRNRAP. The CDR3 totals 13 residues. The DNA of the CDR3 is TGTGCTAGTGGTTTTGACAGTGATCAGCCCCAGCATTTT. It encodes CASGFDSDQPQHF.

The chain combines TRBV15 with TRBJ2-1, with D maybe TRBD2 (6 bases). The V end was cut by 3 bases, the J end by 4 bases, with 16 bases between. The CDR3 runs to 16 residues. Germline V gene sequence: CDR1 LNHNV, CDR2 YYDKDF (reference sequence). CDR3 loop: CATSRARVGGYNEQFF. The CDR3, as DNA: TGTGCCACCAGCAGGGCGAGAGTTGGGGGGTACAATGAGCAGTTCTTC.

The rearrangement joins TRBV7-2 to TRBJ2-7, with D tentatively TRBD1 (6 bases). Trimming removed 5 bases from V and 3 bases from J, with 17 bases in between. The CDR3 consists of 15 residues. Germline lookup yields CDR1 SGHTA and CDR2 FQGNSA. The CDR3 DNA reads TGTGCCAGCAGCCCATCTGGGACAAGGTACTACGAGCAGTACTTC. This gives the protein CASSPSGTRYYEQYF.

There are a few counts of this clonotype. The V gene is TRBV4-3, the J gene TRBJ2-1; the D gene is possibly TRBD2 (5 bases). The germline V gene encodes CDR1 LGHNA and CDR2 YSLEER. There are 14 residues in the CDR3. Trimming stripped 1 base from V and 10 bases from J, with 14 bases between. CDR3 nucleotides: TGCGCCAGCAGCCAAGGGACTCCCTCATTGGAGCAGTTCTTC. Amino acid sequence: CASSQGTPSLEQFF.

This clonotype was seen more than once but under ten times. The chain employs TRBV7-2 and TRBJ2-3; 15 bases are shared with TRBD2. CDR1 SGHTA and CDR2 FQGNSA come from the germline V gene. The CDR3 contains 17 residues. J lost 2 bases, V lost 5 bases, and 5 bases had no gene match. The CDR3 DNA reads as TGTGCCAGCAGCCCCGGACTAGCGGGAGGGTTCACAGATACGCAGTATTTT. This translates into CASSPGLAGGFTDTQYF.

This clonotype was seen a handful of times. The chain uses TRBV7-9 and TRBJ1-6, with D uncertain. Trimming removed 3 bases at V and 6 bases at J, with 24 bases between. The CDR3 is made up of 19 amino acids. Germline CDR1 reads SEHNR; CDR2 reads FQNEAQ (reference sequence). This CDR3 is CASSFKFPQPARGNSPLHF. The CDR3 DNA sequence: TGTGCCAGCAGCTTCAAGTTCCCTCAGCCAGCTCGGGGTAATTCACCCCTCCACTTT.

The chain couples TRBV7-4 to TRBJ2-7; D is unclear. The CDR3 runs 14 residues. V dropped 3 bases and J dropped 5 bases, with 14 bases sitting between them. Germline V lookup: CDR1 SGHVT, CDR2 SQSDAQ. CDR3 nucleotides: TGTGCCAGCAGCTTGGTGAACTTCGAGGACGAGCAGTACTTC. It is translated as CASSLVNFEDEQYF. Using reference TRBV7-4 and TRBJ2-7 for the parts outside the CDR3, the full variable domain is GAGVSQSPRYKVAKRGRDVALRCDSISGHVTLYWYRQTLGQGSEVLTYSQSDAQRDKSGRPSGRFSAERPERSVSTLKIQRTEQGDSAVYLCASSLVNFEDEQYFGPGTRLTVT.

This chain uses TRBV29-1 with TRBJ2-1, with D possibly matching TRBD1 (6 bases). V dropped 5 bases and J dropped 9 bases, with 17 bases sitting between them. The CDR3 length is 13 residues. The germline CDR1 and CDR2 sequences are SQVTM and ANQGSEA. CDR3 protein: CSVRSGAGIEQFF. The CDR3, as DNA: TGCAGCGTTAGGTCAGGGGCAGGAATTGAGCAGTTCTTC.

This chain links TRBV7-4 with TRBJ2-5; the D gene is possibly TRBD2 (7 bases). This CDR3 spans 14 amino acids. Trimming removed 5 bases from V and 6 bases from J, with 16 bases in between. Germline CDR1 is SGHVT and CDR2 is SQSDAQ. CDR3 sequence (DNA): TGTGCCAGCAGCCCCGGCGGGGGCTGGAAGACCCAGTACTTC. Its translation: CASSPGGGWKTQYF.

This clonotype showed up just a few times. V gene TRBV7-2 combines with J gene TRBJ2-7; the D is unclear. This CDR3 has 15 amino acids. Per the germline V gene, CDR1 is SGHTA and CDR2 is FQGNSA. V was shortened by 7 bases and J by 2 bases, with 18 bases between the two germline ends. The CDR3 bases are TGTGCCAGCACCCCATCCGCTCAGGTGGCCTACGAGCAGTACTTC. Protein: CASTPSAQVAYEQYF.

The chain carries TRBV12-3 or TRBV12-4 and TRBJ2-3; D is uncertain. V was cut by 3 bases and J by 7 bases, with 8 bases left in between. The CDR3 has 12 amino acids. This CDR3 reads CASSFTGNTQYF. DNA for the CDR3: TGTGCCAGCAGTTTTACCGGAAATACGCAGTATTTT.